This T cell receptor (beta chain) was identified during a study of cytomegalovirus exposure and HLA in healthy donors. Study-wide results and limits: Associated with cytomegalovirus, according to the listing, were around 170 TCR beta chains.

Sequencing used immunoSEQ multiplex PCR; TCRdb keeps in-frame clones, though not all of them. The table has around 200,000 clones, 88% seen once. A note on this clone: Its antigen is unknown.

The CDR3 consists of 15 residues. The germline V and J ends were trimmed by 4 bases and 1 base, with 14 bases remaining between them. Germline V gives CDR1 MNHEY, CDR2 SMNVEV (reference sequence). This chain uses TRBV27 with TRBJ2-7; no clear D. Specimen: PBMCs. The clonotype originates from a woman between 18 and 29 years old in good health and CMV-seronegative. In DNA form, the CDR3 reads TGTGCCAGCAGTTCCACGAGCCCGCCTTCCTACGAGCAGTACTTC. Amino acid sequence: CASSSTSPPSYEQYF.